Given below is one TCR beta chain in context. The sequence runs out 3 residues before the end of the CDR3; the remainder is reconstructed from the germline J gene. This specimen comes from a study of T cells in women clearing cervical HPV infection. CDR3 length equals 13 residues. The germline V gene encodes CDR1 DFQATT and CDR2 SNEGSKA (reference sequence). Between the trimmed V and J ends, which lost 5 bases and 3 bases, there was a span of 14 bases. Some clones are missing from TCRdb's copy, which holds only in-frame ones; the method was immunoSEQ multiplex PCR. The listing contains around 19,000 clones.

Sequenced material: blood buffy coat. The V and J genes are TRBV20-1 and TRBJ2-7, with D unclear. This clonotype was sampled from a woman aged 18 to 69 with a cervical HPV16 infection that either progressed to CIN3+ or cleared (not recorded which). Incomplete CDR3 DNA: TGCAGTGCTCCCAAGGGCCTCAACTACGAG. Protein product: CSAPKGLNYE. The full-length CDR3 reads as CSAPKGLNYEQYF.